Below, 19 T cell receptor beta chains from the same sample are listed, as sequenced in a study of T cell responses to AZD1222 COVID-19 vaccine. Produced via immunoSEQ multiplex PCR; TCRdb's table is partial and in-frame only. The sample carries roughly 100,000 clones, more than 90% recorded once. Sample: peripheral blood, taken on day 0 of AZD1222 vaccination. These receptors originate from an adult in good health.

V usage is TRBV7-2 and J usage is TRBJ2-5; 8 nucleotides align to TRBD1. The V segment lost 3 bases and the J segment 5 bases; nucleotides outside the gene matches: 11. The germline V gene encodes CDR1 SGHTA and CDR2 FQGNSA. The CDR3 totals 16 residues. The CDR3 coding sequence is TGTGCCAGCAGCTTCAATCTGGCAGGGGGCAAGGAGACCCAGTACTTC. Its translation: CASSFNLAGGKETQYF.

The CDR3 DNA is TGTGCCAGCAGCCTCCGGGCGGGAGCCACCGGGGAGCTGTTTTTT. Amino acids: CASSLRAGATGELFF. The V gene is TRBV28, the J gene TRBJ2-2; 7 bases align to TRBD2. The V gene end was trimmed by 6 bases and the J gene end by 4 bases; junction bases not matched to a gene: 8. CDR1 and CDR2 from the germline V gene are MDHEN and SYDVKM. CDR3 length: 15 residues.

The chain couples TRBV30 to TRBJ1-6; tentatively, D is TRBD1 (6 bases). The CDR3 covers 14 residues. Trimming shortened V by 6 bases and J by 5 bases, and 14 bases separated the two germline ends. The germline V gene encodes CDR1 GTSNPN and CDR2 SVGIG (reference sequence). CDR3 sequence (DNA): TGTGCCTGCTCGAAGGGGGACGATAATTCACCCCTCCACTTT. This encodes CACSKGDDNSPLHF.

The CDR3 spells CASSPVGGARYEQYF. The CDR3 DNA reads as TGTGCCAGCTCACCCGTGGGAGGGGCGCGTTACGAGCAGTACTTC. V usage is TRBV18 and J usage is TRBJ2-7; 7 bases line up with TRBD2. Germline V lookup: CDR1 KGHSH, CDR2 LQKENI. The trim removed 3 bases at V and 4 bases at J, leaving 9 bases unmatched. CDR3 length equals 15 residues.

V usage is TRBV5-5 and J usage is TRBJ2-2, with D possibly TRBD1 on 6 matching bases. Trimming left V 3 bases short and J 0 bases short, with 9 bases between. The germline V gene encodes CDR1 SGHKS and CDR2 YYEKEE (reference sequence). There are 15 residues in the CDR3. CDR3 sequence: CASSWDTTNTGELFF. CDR3 nucleotides: TGTGCCAGCAGCTGGGACACCACGAACACCGGGGAGCTGTTTTTT.

The chain combines TRBV30 with TRBJ1-2; D not resolved. V lost 5 bases to trimming and J lost 6 bases, with 13 bases between them. CDR1 and CDR2 from the germline V gene are GTSNPN and SVGIG (reference sequence). The CDR3 runs 12 residues. CDR3 sequence (DNA): TGTGCCTGGTCACGTAAAGCTCATGGCTACACCTTC. Amino acids: CAWSRKAHGYTF. The whole variable domain, remainder taken from reference TRBV30 and TRBJ1-2, is SQTIHQWPATLVQPVGSPLSLECTVEGTSNPNLYWYRQAAGRGLQLLFYSVGIGQISSEVPQNLSASRPQDRQFILSSKKLLLSDSGFYLCAWSRKAHGYTFGSGTRLTVV.

The chain employs TRBV19 and TRBJ2-1, with D perhaps TRBD2 (5 bases). The CDR3 totals 14 residues. In germline, CDR1 is LNHDA, CDR2 SQIVND (reference sequence). The germline V and J ends were trimmed by 10 bases and 0 bases, with 13 bases remaining between them. CDR3 DNA sequence: TGTGCCACTGGGGAGTTTGGCTCCTACAATGAGCAGTTCTTC. Encoded protein: CATGEFGSYNEQFF. Variable domain in full (rest from reference TRBV19 and TRBJ2-1): DGGITQSPKYLFRKEGQNVTLSCEQNLNHDAMYWYRQDPGQGLRLIYYSQIVNDFQKGDIAEGYSVSREKKESFPLTVTSAQKNPTAFYLCATGEFGSYNEQFFGPGTRLTVL.

V and J are TRBV24-1 and TRBJ2-3; D is possibly TRBD2 (6 bases). This CDR3 contains 15 residues. Germline V CDR1 and CDR2: KGHDR, SFDVKD. V was shortened by 4 bases and J by 2 bases, with 12 bases between the two germline ends. CDR3 DNA: TGTGCCACCAGTGAGGAGGAGGGGTCCACAGATACGCAGTATTTT. Its protein product is CATSEEEGSTDTQYF.

This chain's CDR3 is CASSYGTGDGYTF. In DNA, the CDR3 is TGTGCCAGCAGCTACGGGACAGGGGACGGCTACACCTTC. The chain joins TRBV7-2 to TRBJ1-2; 10 bases map to TRBD1. In germline, CDR1 is SGHTA, CDR2 FQGNSA. The CDR3 is made up of 13 amino acids. V shed 4 bases and J 8 bases; nucleotides not matched to a gene: 4.

V usage is TRBV30 and J usage is TRBJ1-2; 7 bases fit TRBD1. The trim removed 4 bases at V and 4 bases at J, leaving 6 bases unmatched. There are 13 residues in the CDR3. Germline lookup yields CDR1 GTSNPN and CDR2 SVGIG (reference sequence). The CDR3 protein is CAWNPGGSYGYTF. The CDR3 DNA sequence: TGTGCCTGGAACCCAGGGGGTAGCTATGGCTACACCTTC.

The chain couples TRBV11-3 to TRBJ2-5; 7 positions match TRBD1. CDR3 length: 13 amino acids. V lost 2 bases and J lost 5; bases outside the gene matches: 2. The germline gives CDR1 SGHNT, CDR2 YENEEA. The CDR3 region has the DNA TGTGCCAGCAGCTTACCCAGGGGGGAGACCCAGTACTTC. It is translated as CASSLPRGETQYF. Combining the CDR3 with reference TRBV11-3 and TRBJ2-5 gives the whole variable domain EAGVVQSPRYKIIEKKQPVAFWCNPISGHNTLYWYLQNLGQGPELLIRYENEEAVDDSQLPKDRFSAERLKGVDSTLKIQPAELGDSAVYLCASSLPRGETQYFGPGTRLLVL.

This clone came up once. This chain uses TRBV28 with TRBJ1-5, with a possible D match to TRBD1 (5 bases). CDR1 MDHEN and CDR2 SYDVKM come from the germline V gene. V was cut by 6 bases and J by 0 bases, with 12 bases left in between. The CDR3 contains 15 residues. CDR3 sequence reads: CASRARQSSNQPQHF. CDR3 nucleotide sequence: TGTGCCAGCAGGGCAAGACAGAGTAGCAATCAGCCCCAGCATTTT.

The genes are TRBV6-5 and TRBJ2-7; the match to TRBD2 covers 7 bases. Germline CDR1 and CDR2: MNHEY and SVGAGI. J gave up 0 bases and V 10 bases, and 3 bases lay outside the gene matches. The CDR3 runs to 12 residues. CDR3 amino acids: CAIGGGSYEQYF. The CDR3 coding sequence is TGTGCCATCGGCGGGGGCTCCTACGAGCAGTACTTC.

The chain employs TRBV4-3 and TRBJ1-1; D possibly corresponds to TRBD1 (5 bases). The CDR3 covers 16 residues. V lost 3 bases to trimming and J lost 7 bases, with 21 bases between them. Germline V lookup: CDR1 LGHNA, CDR2 YSLEER. This chain's CDR3 is CASSQGLDYSAGEAFF. The CDR3 nucleotides read TGCGCCAGCAGCCAGGGGCTGGACTATTCGGCTGGTGAAGCTTTCTTT.

J is TRBJ2-1 and V is TRBV30; D is unresolved. Trimming took off 0 bases at V and 8 bases at J, with 11 bases between the two ends. Looked up from germline, CDR1 is GTSNPN and CDR2 is SVGIG (reference sequence). This CDR3 has 13 amino acids. CDR3 DNA sequence: TGTGCCTGGAGTGTACAAGCTTGGTATGAGCAGTTCTTC. It encodes CAWSVQAWYEQFF.

The chain links TRBV9 to TRBJ1-2; TRBD1 is a possible D gene (5 bases). This CDR3 has 15 amino acids. The V end lost 0 bases, the J end lost 4 bases, and 13 bases lay between the germline ends. Germline CDR1 reads SGDLS; CDR2 reads YYNGEE. The chain's CDR3 is CASSVVSGGGYGYTF. CDR3 bases: TGTGCCAGCAGCGTAGTTTCAGGTGGGGGCTATGGCTACACCTTC. Complete variable domain (other parts from reference TRBV9 and TRBJ1-2): DSGVTQTPKHLITATGQRVTLRCSPRSGDLSVYWYQQSLDQGLQFLIQYYNGEERAKGNILERFSAQQFPDLHSELNLSSLELGDSALYFCASSVVSGGGYGYTFGSGTRLTVV.

The table lists this clone with a count of one. J is TRBJ1-1 and V is TRBV7-9; D unclear. Germline loops: CDR1 SEHNR, CDR2 FQNEAQ (reference sequence). Deletions cut 0 bases from V and 7 bases from J, with 9 bases between. The CDR3 is made up of 13 amino acids. The CDR3 loop is CASSLAREGEAFF. CDR3 DNA sequence: TGTGCCAGCAGCTTAGCTAGGGAAGGTGAAGCTTTCTTT. Full variable domain (outside the CDR3, taken from reference TRBV7-9 and TRBJ1-1): DTGVSQNPRHKITKRGQNVTFRCDPISEHNRLYWYRQTLGQGPEFLTYFQNEAQLEKSRLLSDRFSAERPKGSFSTLEIQRTEQGDSAMYLCASSLAREGEAFFGQGTRLTVV.

This clone was recorded once. This chain uses TRBV10-3 with TRBJ1-2; D might be TRBD1 (5 bases). The ends were cut back, 5 bases at V and 4 bases at J, with 14 bases in the middle. There are 14 residues in the CDR3. Germline loops: CDR1 ENHRY, CDR2 SYGVKD. CDR3 sequence reads: CAISQWGQGYGYTF. The CDR3 bases are TGTGCCATCAGTCAGTGGGGCCAGGGCTATGGCTACACCTTC.

This clone was seen once. The chain combines TRBV2 with TRBJ1-1; D remains ambiguous. Trimming cost V 5 bases and J 0 bases, with 10 bases left between them. Germline V CDR1 and CDR2: SNHLY, FYNNEI. This CDR3 region has 14 residues. The CDR3 sequence is CASSPGEVNTEAFF. The CDR3 DNA reads TGTGCCAGCAGTCCAGGTGAGGTGAACACTGAAGCTTTCTTT.